This TCR beta chain was obtained from a study of cytomegalovirus exposure and HLA in healthy donors. Points from the study as a whole: Confirmation in vitro established that a few CMV-associated chains were specific for CMV antigens. Available immune exposure information covered CMV serostatus only. TCR beta sequences reportedly predicted most subjects' HLA-A and HLA-B alleles accurately. Published work reported that the classifier diagnosed cytomegalovirus status with high specificity and sensitivity.

In its sample, this clone was seen a few times. Its antigen is currently unknown. PCR employed 60 Vbeta and 13 Jbeta primers. The data were produced by immunoSEQ multiplex PCR, yet TCRdb's version contains in-frame clones alone and is incomplete. The data contain about 130,000 clones, more than 80% of them seen just once; the ten biggest clones take up approximately 6.4%. The sequencing input was PBMCs. The receptor's source is a young woman in good health and CMV-seropositive.

The CDR3 DNA sequence: TGCGCCAGCAGTCGGGGTTGGCCCGCTGGAAACACCATATATTTT. This gives the protein CASSRGWPAGNTIYF. The chain has TRBV10-2 and TRBJ1-3; D gene uncertain. This CDR3 has 15 residues. Trimming cost V 5 bases and J 2 bases, with 13 bases left between them. Germline V gene sequence: CDR1 WSHSY, CDR2 SAAADI.